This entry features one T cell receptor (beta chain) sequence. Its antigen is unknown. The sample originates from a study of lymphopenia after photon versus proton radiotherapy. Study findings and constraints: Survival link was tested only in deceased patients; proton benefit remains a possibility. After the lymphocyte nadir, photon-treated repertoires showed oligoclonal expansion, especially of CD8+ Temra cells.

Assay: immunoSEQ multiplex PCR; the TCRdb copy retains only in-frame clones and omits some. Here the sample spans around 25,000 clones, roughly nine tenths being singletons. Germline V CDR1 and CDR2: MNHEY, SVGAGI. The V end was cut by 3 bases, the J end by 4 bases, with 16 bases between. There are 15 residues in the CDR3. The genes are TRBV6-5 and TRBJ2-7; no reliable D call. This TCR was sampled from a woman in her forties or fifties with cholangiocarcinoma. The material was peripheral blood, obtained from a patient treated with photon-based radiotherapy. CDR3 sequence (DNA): TGTGCCAGCAGTTATCGAATGGACGGTGGGTACGAGCAGTACTTC. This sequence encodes CASSYRMDGGYEQYF.